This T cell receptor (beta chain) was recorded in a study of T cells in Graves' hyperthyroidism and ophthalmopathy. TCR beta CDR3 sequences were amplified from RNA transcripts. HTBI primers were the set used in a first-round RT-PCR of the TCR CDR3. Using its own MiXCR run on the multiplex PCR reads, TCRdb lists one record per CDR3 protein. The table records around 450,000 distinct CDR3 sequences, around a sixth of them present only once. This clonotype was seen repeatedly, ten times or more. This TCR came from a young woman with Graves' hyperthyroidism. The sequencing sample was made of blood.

The CDR3 loop is CASSLVAGGIYEQFF. In DNA, the CDR3 is TGTGCCAGCAGTTTAGTAGCGGGAGGAATATATGAGCAGTTCTTC. The V call is TRBV27, the J call TRBJ2-1, with 10 bases aligning to TRBD2. The CDR3 runs 15 residues. Germline V gives CDR1 MNHEY, CDR2 SMNVEV (reference sequence). Unmatched junction bases numbered 6, after V lost 2 bases and J lost 8 bases.